The clone carrying this T cell receptor (beta chain) turned up a few times. This sample is part of a study of blood T cell repertoires in COVID-19. Some clones are missing from TCRdb's copy, which holds only in-frame ones; the method was immunoSEQ multiplex PCR. Of 85,000 to 130,000 clones listed, roughly 86% are singletons. This clonotype originated in a woman in her fifties or sixties with acute or convalescent COVID-19. Sequenced input: peripheral blood.

The CDR3 sequence: CASGLVSSPTEAFF. CDR3 in DNA: TGTGCTAGTGGTTTGGTATCTAGTCCCACTGAAGCTTTCTTT. This chain links TRBV12-5 with TRBJ1-1; D is ambiguous. The V gene's germline CDR1 is LGHNT and CDR2 FRNRAP. V lost 0 bases to trimming and J lost 4 bases, with 9 bases between them. The CDR3 has 14 amino acids.